Shown below are 30 T cell receptor beta chains from a single sample sequenced in a study of neurological immune-mediated disorders. TCRdb independently ran MiXCR on the 5' RACE reads; one entry per CDR3 protein. The sample carries tens of thousands of distinct CDR3 sequences, about 3.5% recorded once. Sequencing was performed on PBMCs. Every receptor here comes from a man between 25 and 39 years old with multiple sclerosis.

This clonotype was observed a handful of times. The junction and the germline gene differ at one end; a read error may be behind it. The V and J genes are TRBV24-1 and TRBJ1-5; TRBD1 matches 8 bases. Germline assignment: CDR1 KGHDR and CDR2 SFDVKD. The CDR3 extends over 14 amino acids. The CDR3: CATSLAGGLQPQNF. Here the CDR3 DNA reads TGTGCCACCAGTTTGGCAGGGGGCCTTCAGCCCCAGAATTTT.

This clonotype has at least ten counts. The gene calls are TRBV5-1 and TRBJ1-4; 7 positions agree with TRBD1. This CDR3 comprises 19 residues. The germline CDR1 and CDR2 sequences are SGHRS and YFSETQ. Trimming removed 1 base from V and 6 bases from J; junction bases left unmatched: 18. The CDR3 DNA sequence: TGCGCCAGCAGCTTGAAAATTAGCGAGATGGCCACAGGGGATGAAAAACTGTTTTTT. It translates to CASSLKISEMATGDEKLFF.

The chain carries TRBV7-6 and TRBJ2-5; D is unresolved. This CDR3 has 11 residues. Germline CDR1 reads SGHVS; CDR2 reads FNYEAQ. Trimming stripped 6 bases from V and 4 bases from J, with 6 bases between. The CDR3 spells CASRAGETQYF. CDR3 DNA: TGTGCCAGCAGGGCTGGAGAGACCCAGTACTTC.

This clonotype is judged medium-sized. This chain uses TRBV29-1 with TRBJ2-3; D is unresolved. CDR3 length: 15 residues. Trimming took 0 bases from V and 2 from J, leaving 12 bases between them. Germline V gene data show CDR1 as SQVTM and CDR2 as ANQGSEA. CDR3 sequence reads: CSVEDLRLDTDTQYF. CDR3 nucleotides: TGCAGCGTTGAAGATTTGCGGCTTGACACAGATACGCAGTATTTT.

This clonotype has more than one count but fewer than ten. This sequence joins TRBV7-2 and TRBJ2-7; either TRBD1 or TRBD2 may fit D (6 bases each). V gave up 5 bases and J gave up 3 bases, with 14 bases separating them. This CDR3 has 14 residues. Germline assignment: CDR1 SGHTA and CDR2 FQGNSA. The CDR3 loop is CASSLPGAVYEQYF. DNA for the CDR3: TGTGCCAGCAGCCTCCCGGGGGCTGTCTACGAGCAGTACTTC.

The sample holds many counts of this clonotype. The V and J genes are TRBV6-6 and TRBJ1-5; D perhaps matches TRBD1 (5 bases). The CDR3 is 15 amino acids. Trimming took off 4 bases at V and 1 base at J, with 11 bases between the two ends. Germline CDR1 and CDR2: MNHNY and SVGAGI (reference sequence). CDR3 in amino acids: CASSWGDGSNQPQHF. The DNA of the CDR3 is TGTGCCAGCAGTTGGGGGGACGGAAGCAATCAGCCCCAGCATTTT.

The table lists this clonotype with many counts. J is TRBJ2-7 and V is TRBV18, with D perhaps matching TRBD2 (6 bases). Germline assignment: CDR1 KGHSH and CDR2 LQKENI. The ends were cut back, 3 bases at V and 1 base at J, with 10 bases in the middle. CDR3 length: 14 residues. The CDR3 sequence: CASSPPGLSYEQYF. CDR3 coding DNA: TGTGCCAGCTCACCGCCGGGACTTTCCTACGAGCAGTACTTC.

The chain combines TRBV4-2 with TRBJ1-2; the match to TRBD1 covers 7 bases. CDR3 length equals 17 residues. CDR1 and CDR2 from the germline V gene are LGHNA and YNFKEQ. The ends lost 0 bases at V and 1 base at J; junction bases unmatched: 8. CDR3 protein: CASSQDRRDSVNYGYTF. The CDR3 bases are TGTGCCAGCAGCCAAGATCGCCGGGACAGTGTTAACTATGGCTACACCTTC.

This clonotype was picked up many times. V usage is TRBV29-1 and J usage is TRBJ2-3; D possibly uses TRBD1 or TRBD2 (5 bases each). The CDR3 is 15 residues long. CDR1 and CDR2 from the germline V gene are SQVTM and ANQGSEA. Trimming pared 4 bases from V and 0 bases from J, leaving 14 bases between. This CDR3 reads CSVVGTGRSTDTQYF. The CDR3 bases are TGCAGCGTTGTCGGGACGGGTCGAAGCACAGATACGCAGTATTTT.

This clonotype was observed many times. The chain joins TRBV20-1 to TRBJ2-3, with 10 bases aligning to TRBD2. Trimming cost V 2 bases and J 1 base; bases outside gene matches: 6. The CDR3 sequence is 16 residues long. Germline CDR1 and CDR2: DFQATT and SNEGSKA (reference sequence). CDR3 protein: CSARLASGRGTDTQYF. DNA of the CDR3: TGCAGTGCTAGATTGGCTAGCGGGAGAGGCACAGATACGCAGTATTTT.

The table lists this clonotype with a few counts. One end of the junction varies from germline; a read error may be responsible. This chain connects TRBV20-1 to TRBJ1-6; maybe TRBD1 (5 bases). The CDR3 has 13 residues. The germline V gene has CDR1 DFQATT and CDR2 SNEGSKA (reference sequence). CDR3 coding DNA: TGCAGTGCGAGACAGATTTTGGATTCACCCCTCAACTTT. This translates into CSARQILDSPLNF.

This chain links TRBV11-2 with TRBJ1-6, with D unclear. Germline CDR1 and CDR2: SGHAT and FQNNGV. V gave up 1 base and J gave up 2 bases, with 12 bases separating them. The CDR3 extends over 17 amino acids. In nucleotides, the CDR3 is TGTGCCAGCAGCTTAGGGGCAGTCATGGCCTATAATTCACCCCTCCACTTT. Translating it yields CASSLGAVMAYNSPLHF.

This clonotype was seen many times. This chain connects TRBV28 to TRBJ1-5; D might be TRBD1 (5 bases). CDR3 length: 13 amino acids. Germline V gene lookup returns CDR1 MDHEN and CDR2 SYDVKM. V lost 8 bases and J lost 7, with 15 bases in between. CDR3 region: CASRGGIWQPQHF. The CDR3 nucleotides read TGTGCCAGCCGGGGGGGTATTTGGCAGCCCCAGCATTTT. Drawing the rest from reference TRBV28 and TRBJ1-5, the complete variable domain is DVKVTQSSRYLVKRTGEKVFLECVQDMDHENMFWYRQDPGLGLRLIYFSYDVKMKEKGDIPEGYSVSREKKERFSLILESASTNQTSMYLCASRGGIWQPQHFGDGTRLSIL.

This clonotype was found a few times. The chain couples TRBV7-9 to TRBJ2-7, with D uncertain. V gave up 2 bases and J gave up 1 base, with 9 bases separating them. Germline loops: CDR1 SEHNR, CDR2 FQNEAQ (reference sequence). This CDR3 is built from 14 residues. The CDR3 is CASSLPEGSYEQYF. For the CDR3, the DNA is TGTGCCAGCAGCTTACCAGAAGGTTCCTACGAGCAGTACTTC.

This clonotype occurred many times. V is TRBV6-6 and J is TRBJ2-3, with 7 bases lining up with TRBD1. Trimming removed 2 bases from V and 4 bases from J; junction bases left unmatched: 6. This CDR3 has 15 residues. Germline V gives CDR1 MNHNY, CDR2 SVGAGI (reference sequence). The chain's CDR3 is CASSYETGLADTQYF. CDR3 DNA: TGTGCCAGCAGTTACGAGACAGGGTTGGCAGATACGCAGTATTTT.

This clonotype occurred many times. V usage is TRBV7-8 and J usage is TRBJ1-1; maybe TRBD1 (6 bases). The length of the CDR3 is 14 residues. Trimming removed 5 bases at V and 5 bases at J, with 15 bases between. CDR1 SGHVS and CDR2 FQNEAQ come from the germline V gene. The CDR3 coding sequence is TGTGCCAGCAGCCTAGGGGGGATTAGGACTGAAGCTTTCTTT. Translated: CASSLGGIRTEAFF.

This clonotype was seen at least ten times. This chain links TRBV5-1 with TRBJ1-2, with 12 nucleotides matching TRBD1. CDR1 and CDR2 from the germline V gene are SGHRS and YFSETQ. Trimming took 3 bases from V and 7 from J; bases not matched to a gene: 4. This CDR3 is built from 14 residues. In DNA, the CDR3 is TGCGCCAGCAGCTGGGACAGGGGGCAAGGTGGCTACACCTTC. Translation gives CASSWDRGQGGYTF.

This clonotype came up many times. V and J are TRBV5-1 and TRBJ2-5; 16 bases match TRBD2. V lost 4 bases and J lost 5; bases outside the gene matches: 8. This CDR3 spans 17 amino acids. Germline CDR1 and CDR2: SGHRS and YFSETQ. The CDR3 sequence: CASSVGTSGGAWETQYF. CDR3 coding DNA: TGCGCCAGCAGCGTCGGGACTAGCGGGGGGGCCTGGGAGACCCAGTACTTC.

This clonotype showed up many times. V usage is TRBV7-2 and J usage is TRBJ1-5; no clear D gene. CDR1 and CDR2 from the germline V gene are SGHTA and FQGNSA. The CDR3 covers 14 residues. V lost 5 bases and J lost 7, with 15 bases in between. The CDR3 nucleotides read TGTGCCAGCAGCCCGCAACAGTACCGGCAGCCCCAGCATTTT. Translation gives CASSPQQYRQPQHF.

In its sample, this clonotype was seen many times. This chain joins TRBV20-1 and TRBJ1-1; TRBD1 is a possible D gene (5 bases). Germline V gene data show CDR1 as DFQATT and CDR2 as SNEGSKA (reference sequence). V lost 2 bases to trimming and J lost 4 bases, with 8 bases between them. This CDR3 comprises 12 residues. CDR3 sequence: CSARTGGTEAFF. For the CDR3, the DNA is TGCAGTGCTAGAACCGGGGGCACTGAAGCTTTCTTT.

The table lists this clonotype with many counts. CDR3 sequence: CSARDLGEALYGYTF. In DNA form, the CDR3 reads TGCAGTGCTAGAGATTTAGGGGAGGCTCTATATGGCTACACCTTC. The rearrangement uses TRBV20-1 and TRBJ1-2, with TRBD1 as a possible D gene (5 bases). V shed 0 bases and J shed 5 bases, with 16 bases lying between them. Looked up from germline, CDR1 is DFQATT and CDR2 is SNEGSKA (reference sequence). The CDR3 is 15 residues long.

This clonotype was picked up many times. The chain has TRBV29-1 and TRBJ1-2; 7 bases agree with TRBD1. Germline CDR1 is SQVTM and CDR2 is ANQGSEA. CDR3 length equals 15 residues. V lost 0 bases, J lost 8 bases, and 12 bases stayed unmatched. The CDR3 protein is CSVEEWGQRMTGYTF. For the CDR3, the DNA is TGCAGCGTTGAAGAATGGGGACAGCGTATGACGGGCTACACCTTC.

This clonotype was detected ten times or more. CDR3 loop: CASSSSREDTQYF. The CDR3 DNA follows: TGTGCCAGCAGCTCCTCCCGCGAGGATACGCAGTATTTT. V and J are TRBV7-2 and TRBJ2-3; D unclear. The CDR3 sequence is 13 residues long. Germline V lookup: CDR1 SGHTA, CDR2 FQGNSA. Trimming left V 4 bases short and J 6 bases short, with 11 bases between.

Many counts were recorded for this clonotype. CDR3 DNA sequence: TGTGCCAGCAGCCTTCGACAGGACTATGGCTACACCTTC. Protein product: CASSLRQDYGYTF. The chain carries TRBV3-1 and TRBJ1-2; TRBD1 might be the D (6 bases). Trimming removed 4 bases from V and 3 bases from J, with 9 bases in between. Germline V gene lookup returns CDR1 LGHDT and CDR2 YNNKEL (reference sequence). This CDR3 contains 13 residues.

Many counts were recorded for this clonotype. CDR3 DNA sequence: TGCGCCAGCAAGCAACTGAACACAGATACGCAGTATTTT. Its protein product is CASKQLNTDTQYF. This chain uses TRBV5-1 with TRBJ2-3; D remains unclear. CDR3 length: 13 residues. Trimming stripped 6 bases from V and 2 bases from J, with 10 bases between. Germline V lookup: CDR1 SGHRS, CDR2 YFSETQ.

This clonotype was detected ten times or more. The chain is built from TRBV12-3 or TRBV12-4 and TRBJ1-1, with D perhaps matching TRBD1 (5 bases). V shed 1 base and J shed 4 bases, with 13 bases lying between them. CDR3 length: 15 residues. The CDR3 sequence: CASSLGWGGTTEAFF. The CDR3 DNA follows: TGTGCCAGCAGTTTAGGGTGGGGGGGGACCACTGAAGCTTTCTTT.

This clonotype occurred many times. This rearrangement joins TRBV6-6 to TRBJ2-5; no firm D call. The length of the CDR3 is 12 residues. The germline CDR1 and CDR2 sequences are MNHNY and SVGAGI (reference sequence). The V and J ends lost 6 bases and 7 bases respectively, with 12 bases between them. CDR3 nucleotides: TGTGCCAGCAGCGACCCTATGGGGACCCAGTACTTC. This gives the protein CASSDPMGTQYF.

This clonotype was counted at least ten times. The J gene is TRBJ1-5, the V gene TRBV20-1; a weak D match, TRBD1 (5 bases). CDR3 length: 15 residues. V lost 2 bases and J 0 bases, leaving 11 bases between the germline ends. Germline assignment: CDR1 DFQATT and CDR2 SNEGSKA (reference sequence). The CDR3 coding sequence is TGCAGTGCTAGAATTGGGACCGCTAGCAATCAGCCCCAGCATTTT. Translated: CSARIGTASNQPQHF.

This clonotype was counted at least ten times. The rearrangement uses TRBV9 and TRBJ1-1; no firm D call. Germline V CDR1 and CDR2: SGDLS, YYNGEE. There are 13 residues in the CDR3. V shed 3 bases and J shed 3 bases, with 9 bases lying between them. CDR3 in amino acids: CASSEEGYTEAFF. The CDR3 nucleotides read TGTGCCAGCAGCGAAGAGGGCTACACTGAAGCTTTCTTT. Looking up the rest from reference TRBV9 and TRBJ1-1 gives the full variable domain: DSGVTQTPKHLITATGQRVTLRCSPRSGDLSVYWYQQSLDQGLQFLIQYYNGEERAKGNILERFSAQQFPDLHSELNLSSLELGDSALYFCASSEEGYTEAFFGQGTRLTVV.

In its sample, this clonotype was seen many times. V is TRBV29-1 and J is TRBJ1-1; D may be TRBD1 (5 bases). This CDR3 contains 10 residues. Trimming left V 6 bases short and J 6 bases short, with 8 bases between. Per the germline V gene, CDR1 is SQVTM and CDR2 is ANQGSEA. The CDR3: CSVPGAEAFF. The CDR3, as DNA: TGCAGCGTCCCGGGGGCTGAAGCTTTCTTT.